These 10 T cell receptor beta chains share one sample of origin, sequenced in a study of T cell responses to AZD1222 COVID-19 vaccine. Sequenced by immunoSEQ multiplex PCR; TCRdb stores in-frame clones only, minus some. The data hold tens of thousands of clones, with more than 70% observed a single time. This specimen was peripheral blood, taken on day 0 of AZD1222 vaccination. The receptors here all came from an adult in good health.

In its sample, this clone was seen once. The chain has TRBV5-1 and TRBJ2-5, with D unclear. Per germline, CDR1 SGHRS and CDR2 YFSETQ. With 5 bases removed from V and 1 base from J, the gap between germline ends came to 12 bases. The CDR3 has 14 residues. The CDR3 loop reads CASRLLGVQETQYF. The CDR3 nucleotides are TGCGCCAGCAGACTTCTTGGGGTCCAAGAGACCCAGTACTTC.

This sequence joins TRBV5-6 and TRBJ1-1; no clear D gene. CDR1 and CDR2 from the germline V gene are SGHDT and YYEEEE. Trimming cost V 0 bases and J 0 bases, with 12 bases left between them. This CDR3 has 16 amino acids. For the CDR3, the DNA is TGTGCCAGCAGCTTGGCGGCAGTACCGATGAACACTGAAGCTTTCTTT. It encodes CASSLAAVPMNTEAFF.

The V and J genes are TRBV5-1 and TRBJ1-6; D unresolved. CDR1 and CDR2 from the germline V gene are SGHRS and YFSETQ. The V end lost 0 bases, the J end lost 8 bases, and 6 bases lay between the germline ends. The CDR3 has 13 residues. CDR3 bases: TGCGCCAGCAGCTTGGGGGATGATTCACCCCTCCACTTT. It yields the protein CASSLGDDSPLHF.

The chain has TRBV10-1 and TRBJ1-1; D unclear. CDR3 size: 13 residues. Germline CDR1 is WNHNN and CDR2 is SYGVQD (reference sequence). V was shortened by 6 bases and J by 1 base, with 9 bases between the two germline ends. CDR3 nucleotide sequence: TGCGCCAGCAGCTCAAGACAGAACACTGAAGCTTTCTTT. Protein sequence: CASSSRQNTEAFF.

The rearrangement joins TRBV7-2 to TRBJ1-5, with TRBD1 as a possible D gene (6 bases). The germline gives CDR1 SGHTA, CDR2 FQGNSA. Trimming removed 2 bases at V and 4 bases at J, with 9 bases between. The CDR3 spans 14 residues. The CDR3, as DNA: TGTGCCAGCAGCTTACAAAGGGGGAATCAGCCCCAGCATTTT. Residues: CASSLQRGNQPQHF.

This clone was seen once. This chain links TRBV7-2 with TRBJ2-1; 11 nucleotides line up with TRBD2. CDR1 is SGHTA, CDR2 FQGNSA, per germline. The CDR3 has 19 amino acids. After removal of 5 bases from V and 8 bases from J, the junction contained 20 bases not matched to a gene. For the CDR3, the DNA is TGTGCCAGCAGCCCCCTGTATGGTAGCGGGAGGGGTGTTAGCGATGAGCAGTTCTTC. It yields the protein CASSPLYGSGRGVSDEQFF.

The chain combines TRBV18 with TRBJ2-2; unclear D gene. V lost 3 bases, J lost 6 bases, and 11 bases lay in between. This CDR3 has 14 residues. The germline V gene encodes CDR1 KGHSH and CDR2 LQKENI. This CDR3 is CASSPLRAAGELFF. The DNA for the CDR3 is TGTGCCAGCTCACCGCTTAGGGCCGCCGGGGAGCTGTTTTTT. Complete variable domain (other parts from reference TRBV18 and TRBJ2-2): NAGVMQNPRHLVRRRGQEARLRCSPMKGHSHVYWYRQLPEEGLKFMVYLQKENIIDESGMPKERFSAEFPKEGPSILRIQQVVRGDSAAYFCASSPLRAAGELFFGEGSRLTVL.

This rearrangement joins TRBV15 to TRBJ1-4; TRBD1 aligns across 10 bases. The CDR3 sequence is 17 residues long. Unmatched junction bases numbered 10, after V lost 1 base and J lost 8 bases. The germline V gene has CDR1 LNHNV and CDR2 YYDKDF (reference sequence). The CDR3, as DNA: TGTGCCACCAGCAGAGCTATCCCCGGGACAGGGGCCGAAAAACTGTTTTTT. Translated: CATSRAIPGTGAEKLFF.

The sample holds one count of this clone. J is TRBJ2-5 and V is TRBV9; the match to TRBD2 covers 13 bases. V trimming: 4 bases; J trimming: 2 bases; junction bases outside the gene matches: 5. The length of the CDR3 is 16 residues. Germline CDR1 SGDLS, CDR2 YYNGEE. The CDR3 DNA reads TGTGCCAGCAGCACTCGGACTAGCGGGGGTCAAGAGACCCAGTACTTC. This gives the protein CASSTRTSGGQETQYF. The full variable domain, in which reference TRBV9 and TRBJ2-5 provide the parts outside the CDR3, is DSGVTQTPKHLITATGQRVTLRCSPRSGDLSVYWYQQSLDQGLQFLIQYYNGEERAKGNILERFSAQQFPDLHSELNLSSLELGDSALYFCASSTRTSGGQETQYFGPGTRLLVL.

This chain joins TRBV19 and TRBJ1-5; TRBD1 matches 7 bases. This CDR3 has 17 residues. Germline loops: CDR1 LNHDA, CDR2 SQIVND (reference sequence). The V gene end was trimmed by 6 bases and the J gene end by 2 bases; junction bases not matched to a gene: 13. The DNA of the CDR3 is TGTGCCAGTAGAATTGGGACAGTATTATACGGCAATCAGCCCCAGCATTTT. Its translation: CASRIGTVLYGNQPQHF.